Listed below are T cell receptor beta chains from one sample, sequenced in a study of PD-L1 blockade in urothelial cancer. Some clones are missing from TCRdb's copy, which holds only in-frame ones; the method was immunoSEQ multiplex PCR. The sample carries about 63,000 clones, 81% recorded once. The material was PBMCs, obtained around atezolizumab (anti-PD-L1) treatment. Every receptor here comes from a man aged 65 to 85 with urothelial cancer. Each CDR3 is given with its conserved first and last residue. D genes are given only for firm matches. Size values are once, few and many counts, or a class for expanded clones, and some rows have none.

>15|TRBV7-9|TRBJ1-2|.|.
CASSPGGGQTYGYTF
TGTGCCAGCAGCCCCGGGGGGGGGCAAACCTATGGCTACACCTTC
>19|TRBV11-2|TRBJ1-1|TRBD1|medium-sized
CASSYGVPSRDRGLTEAFF
TGTGCCAGCAGCTACGGGGTTCCTTCCCGGGACAGGGGGCTCACTGAAGCTTTCTTT
>14|TRBV27|TRBJ2-3|.|.
CASSFFASTDTQYF
TGTGCCAGCAGTTTTTTTGCGAGCACAGATACGCAGTATTTT
>13|TRBV29-1|TRBJ1-1|TRBD1|.
CSVGQGTNTEAFF
TGCAGCGTTGGACAGGGAACGAACACTGAAGCTTTCTTT
>15|TRBV10-3|TRBJ2-2|TRBD1|.
CAISPGQANTGELFF
TGTGCCATCAGTCCGGGACAGGCGAACACCGGGGAGCTGTTTTTT
>14|TRBV15|TRBJ2-1|.|.
CATSTSRVNNEQFF
TGTGCCACCAGCACGTCCAGGGTGAACAATGAGCAGTTCTTC
>15|TRBV28|TRBJ1-1|.|.
CASSRGEMVNTEAFF
TGTGCCAGCAGTCGCGGAGAGATGGTGAACACTGAAGCTTTCTTT
>15|TRBV19|TRBJ2-1|.|.
CASSIQGSVLNEQFF
TGTGCCAGTAGTATACAGGGCAGTGTCCTCAATGAGCAGTTCTTC
>19|TRBV15|TRBJ2-4|.|.
CATSRDRAGAQLAKNIQYF
TGTGCCACCAGCAGAGATCGGGCGGGGGCCCAGTTAGCCAAAAACATTCAGTACTTC
>11|TRBV20-1|TRBJ2-7|TRBD1|.
CSARGQYEQYF
TGCAGTGCTAGGGGACAGTACGAGCAGTACTTC
>16|TRBV2|TRBJ1-3|TRBD1|.
CASRNLLQGAGNTIYF
TGTGCCAGCAGGAACCTCCTACAGGGGGCTGGAAACACCATATATTTT
>14|TRBV9|TRBJ1-4|.|.
CASSVGETNEKLFF
TGTGCCAGCAGCGTCGGGGAAACTAATGAAAAACTGTTTTTT
>15|TRBV4-2|TRBJ2-7|.|.
CASSQAAAEYYEQYF
TGTGCCAGCAGCCAAGCGGCAGCGGAGTACTACGAGCAGTACTTC
>15|TRBV11-3|TRBJ2-1|TRBD2|.
CASSLLSGGANEQFF
TGTGCCAGCAGCTTACTCAGCGGGGGGGCGAATGAGCAGTTCTTC
>14|TRBV9|TRBJ2-7|TRBD2|.
CASSPGAGGYEQYF
TGTGCCAGCAGCCCGGGGGCGGGAGGTTACGAGCAGTACTTC
>17|TRBV5-4|TRBJ1-1|TRBD1|.
CASSLAGTGGPNTEAFF
TGTGCCAGCAGCTTGGCCGGGACAGGGGGCCCAAACACTGAAGCTTTCTTT
>13|TRBV7-3|TRBJ2-7|TRBD1|.
CASSLGTEYEQYF
TGTGCCAGCAGCCTAGGGACAGAGTACGAGCAGTACTTC
>13|TRBV5-4|TRBJ2-7|TRBD1|.
CATQGDRSYEQYF
TGTGCCACACAGGGGGATCGATCCTACGAGCAGTACTTC
>15|TRBV7-9|TRBJ1-5|.|few
CASTRGVPGTRPQHF
TGTGCCAGCACACGGGGGGTGCCAGGGACTAGGCCCCAGCATTTT
>14|TRBV5-4|TRBJ1-2|.|few
CASSDFRGLRGYTF
TGTGCCAGCAGCGATTTCAGGGGTCTAAGGGGCTACACCTTC
>18|TRBV7-9|TRBJ2-2|.|.
CASSLHGQANRFRGELFF
TGTGCCAGCAGCCTCCATGGCCAGGCGAACCGTTTTAGAGGGGAGCTGTTTTTT
>16|TRBV5-6|TRBJ2-1|TRBD1|once
CASSTMAGDRVNEQFF
TGTGCCAGCAGCACCATGGCGGGGGACAGGGTTAATGAGCAGTTCTTC
>14|TRBV2|TRBJ2-5|TRBD2|.
CASRGGRVTETQYF
TGTGCCAGCAGGGGCGGGAGGGTAACAGAGACCCAGTACTTC
>13|TRBV7-6|TRBJ2-7|.|.
CASSSSDWHEQYF
TGTGCCAGCAGCTCCTCCGACTGGCACGAGCAGTACTTC
>16|TRBV5-6|TRBJ2-5|.|.
CASSSWGGALVETQYF
TGTGCCAGCAGCTCCTGGGGCGGTGCCTTGGTAGAGACCCAGTACTTC
>17|TRBV7-2|TRBJ1-3|.|.
CASSLGSLGGSGNTIYF
TGTGCCAGCAGCTTAGGGAGCCTTGGAGGCTCTGGAAACACCATATATTTT
>16|TRBV5-1|TRBJ1-1|TRBD1|.
CASSWGVTGGNTEAFF
TGCGCCAGCAGCTGGGGGGTGACAGGGGGGAACACTGAAGCTTTCTTT
>12|TRBV10-3|TRBJ1-2|.|.
CAISESLYGYTF
TGTGCCATCAGTGAGAGCCTCTATGGCTACACCTTC
>13|TRBV27|TRBJ1-2|TRBD1|.
CASSKGQRYGYTF
TGTGCCAGCAGTAAGGGACAGAGGTATGGCTACACCTTC
>20|TRBV21-1|TRBJ2-7|.|once
CASSIPRSGLAGEFFYEQYF
TGTGCCAGCAGCATACCCCGGTCGGGACTAGCGGGAGAGTTTTTCTACGAGCAGTACTTC
>13|TRBV19|TRBJ1-1|TRBD1|.
CASSFTGGTEAFF
TGTGCCAGTAGTTTTACAGGGGGCACTGAAGCTTTCTTT
>15|TRBV11-2|TRBJ2-5|.|.
CASSFESSLQETQYF
TGTGCCAGCAGCTTTGAATCGTCACTACAAGAGACCCAGTACTTC
>13|TRBV12-5|TRBJ2-7|.|.
CASGLERGGEQYF
TGTGCTAGTGGTTTGGAAAGGGGGGGAGAGCAGTACTTC
>13|TRBV7-3|TRBJ2-3|TRBD2|.
CASSRGTSGTQYF
TGTGCCAGCAGCCGGGGGACTAGCGGGACGCAGTATTTT
>14|TRBV29-1|TRBJ1-1|.|.
CSVEFLGAPTEAFF
TGCAGCGTTGAGTTTTTGGGGGCGCCCACTGAAGCTTTCTTT
>16|TRBV19|TRBJ2-5|.|once
CASSITSRTWGETQYF
TGTGCCAGTAGTATTACGAGCAGGACTTGGGGAGAGACCCAGTACTTC
>13|TRBV30|TRBJ1-4|.|.
CAWSVTRGEKLFF
TGTGCCTGGAGTGTAACCCGCGGGGAAAAACTGTTTTTT
>14|TRBV29-1|TRBJ1-1|TRBD1|.
CSGRQGTRGTEAFF
TGCAGCGGACGACAGGGTACCCGAGGCACTGAAGCTTTCTTT
>16|TRBV15|TRBJ2-4|.|few
CATSKERRGGGNIQYF
TGTGCCACCAGCAAGGAAAGGAGGGGTGGCGGAAACATTCAGTACTTC
>14|TRBV28|TRBJ2-1|TRBD1|.
CASSTGTGVVEQFF
TGTGCCAGCAGTACCGGGACAGGGGTTGTTGAGCAGTTCTTC
>18|TRBV5-1|TRBJ1-3|TRBD1|.
CASSFTRQGKYSGNTIYF
TGCGCCAGCAGCTTCACGCGACAGGGAAAATACTCTGGAAACACCATATATTTT
>13|TRBV30|TRBJ1-4|.|.
CAWSVTENEKLFF
TGTGCCTGGAGTGTGACAGAGAATGAAAAACTGTTTTTT
>15|TRBV5-1|TRBJ2-7|TRBD1|.
CASSFQGEGSDEQYF
TGCGCCAGCAGCTTTCAGGGGGAAGGGAGCGACGAGCAGTACTTC
>14|TRBV5-1|TRBJ2-7|.|.
CASLVSPGLGEQYF
TGCGCCAGTCTGGTTAGTCCAGGGTTGGGCGAGCAGTACTTC
>14|TRBV19|TRBJ1-1|TRBD1|few
CASSADRANTEAFF
TGTGCCAGTAGTGCGGACAGGGCGAACACTGAAGCTTTCTTT
>14|TRBV2|TRBJ2-7|TRBD1|.
CASSENRQGSRQYF
TGTGCCAGCAGTGAGAACCGACAGGGATCCCGGCAGTACTTC
>11|TRBV7-2|TRBJ2-1|.|.
CASSLIFEQFF
TGTGCCAGCAGCTTAATATTCGAGCAGTTCTTC
>19|TRBV7-9|TRBJ2-2|TRBD2|.
CASSLAIAGDLTNTGELFF
TGTGCCAGCAGCTTAGCGATAGCGGGGGATCTTACGAACACCGGGGAGCTGTTTTTT
>15|TRBV30|TRBJ2-1|.|once
CAWSPGDGGYNEQFF
TGTGCCTGGAGCCCGGGGGATGGCGGCTACAATGAGCAGTTCTTC
>14|TRBV18|TRBJ2-3|.|.
CASSPGLFTDTQYF
TGTGCCAGCTCACCGGGACTCTTCACAGATACGCAGTATTTT
>15|TRBV5-4|TRBJ1-6|TRBD1|.
CASSRGTGNDSPLHF
TGTGCCAGCAGCCGGGGGACAGGGAACGATTCACCCCTCCACTTT
>14|TRBV6-6|TRBJ1-5|.|.
CASRRDGSNQPQHF
TGTGCCAGCAGACGAGACGGGAGCAATCAGCCCCAGCATTTT